The source of this T cell receptor beta chain is a study of blood T cell repertoires in COVID-19. Germline lookup yields CDR1 LNHDA and CDR2 SQIVND (reference sequence). The CDR3 covers 15 residues. Germline trimming cut 6 bases from V and 3 bases from J; bases unmatched to any gene: 9. This clone was recorded only once. Only in-frame clones appear in the TCRdb table, and some are missing; sequencing was by immunoSEQ multiplex PCR. The sample records roughly 76,000 clones, around 87% being singletons. The clonotype originates from a woman of 80 years or more with active or convalescent COVID-19. This chain joins TRBV19 and TRBJ2-5; 8 bases map to TRBD2. The material sequenced was peripheral blood. CDR3 loop: CASSLTRAGEETQYF. The CDR3 bases are TGTGCCAGTAGCCTCACCCGAGCGGGGGAAGAGACCCAGTACTTC.